The rows below give T cell receptor beta chains drawn from one sample of a study of CD8+ T cells in alopecia areata. Clones were sequenced by immunoSEQ multiplex PCR, and TCRdb holds only the in-frame ones, with some missing. The data show 210,000 or so clones, roughly three fifths seen once. The sample consisted of CD4+ T cells sorted from blood, taken at approximately week 44, from a patient treated with tofacitinib. These receptors were obtained from a human donor with alopecia areata. CDR3s include the opening cysteine and the closing phenylalanine or tryptophan. The order of the fields is J gene, V gene, D gene, clone size, CDR3 DNA, CDR3 protein. D genes are given only for firm matches. Rows give clone size only sometimes, using once, few, many, or a class for an expanded clone.

j_call: TRBJ2-7
v_call: TRBV29-1
d_call: .
clone_size: few
cdr3_nt: TGCAGCGCCAAAAAGTTCGATGCCTACGAGCAGTACTTC
cdr3_aa: CSAKKFDAYEQYF

j_call: TRBJ2-3
v_call: TRBV30
d_call: .
clone_size: .
cdr3_nt: TGTGCCTGGAGATCAGTCCGGTCCACAGATACGCAGTATTTT
cdr3_aa: CAWRSVRSTDTQYF

j_call: TRBJ2-1
v_call: TRBV30
d_call: TRBD1
clone_size: .
cdr3_nt: TGTGCCTGGAGTGTCTCGACAGGGATCATCAATGAGCAGTTCTTC
cdr3_aa: CAWSVSTGIINEQFF

j_call: TRBJ1-6
v_call: TRBV27
d_call: .
clone_size: .
cdr3_nt: TGTGCCAGCAGTGAGGGGGGGCGGCGAGCCTATAATTCACCCCTCCACTTT
cdr3_aa: CASSEGGRRAYNSPLHF

j_call: TRBJ1-4
v_call: TRBV4-2
d_call: TRBD1
clone_size: .
cdr3_nt: TGTGCCAGCAGCCAAGACGGGACAGGGGTCTCCGAAAAACTGTTTTTT
cdr3_aa: CASSQDGTGVSEKLFF

j_call: TRBJ2-5
v_call: TRBV6-6
d_call: .
clone_size: .
cdr3_nt: TGTGCCAGCGGGGAGGGGGGGACCCAGTACTTC
cdr3_aa: CASGEGGTQYF

j_call: TRBJ2-7
v_call: TRBV11-2
d_call: .
clone_size: .
cdr3_nt: TGTGCCAGCAGCTTCGGCAGCGGGTACCTCTACGAGCAGTACTTC
cdr3_aa: CASSFGSGYLYEQYF

j_call: TRBJ1-6
v_call: TRBV6-5
d_call: .
clone_size: few
cdr3_nt: TGTGCCAGCAGACGACAAGGAGGGTCACCCCTCCACTTT
cdr3_aa: CASRRQGGSPLHF

j_call: TRBJ2-2
v_call: TRBV9
d_call: TRBD1
clone_size: .
cdr3_nt: TGTGCCAGCGGGACAGGGACCACCGGGGAGCTGTTTTTT
cdr3_aa: CASGTGTTGELFF

j_call: TRBJ1-2
v_call: TRBV19
d_call: .
clone_size: few
cdr3_nt: TGTGCCAGTACCACTGACGCGGCTCTAGGCTATGGCTACACCTTC
cdr3_aa: CASTTDAALGYGYTF

j_call: TRBJ2-1
v_call: TRBV19
d_call: TRBD2
clone_size: once
cdr3_nt: TGTGCCAGTAGCATTAAAACTAGCGGGGTCTTCAATGAGCAGTTCTTC
cdr3_aa: CASSIKTSGVFNEQFF

j_call: TRBJ1-1
v_call: TRBV27
d_call: .
clone_size: .
cdr3_nt: TGTGCCAGCAGTCCAAGTGGGGGTTGGACTGAAGCTTTCTTT
cdr3_aa: CASSPSGGWTEAFF

j_call: TRBJ2-1
v_call: TRBV19
d_call: TRBD1
clone_size: .
cdr3_nt: TGTGCCAGTAGTAACGACAGGGCGATCTACAATGAGCAGTTCTTC
cdr3_aa: CASSNDRAIYNEQFF

j_call: TRBJ2-2
v_call: TRBV29-1
d_call: .
clone_size: few
cdr3_nt: TGCAGCGTTATGCAGTACACCGGGGAGCTGTTTTTT
cdr3_aa: CSVMQYTGELFF

j_call: TRBJ1-1
v_call: TRBV19
d_call: .
clone_size: .
cdr3_nt: TGTGCCAGTAATGGGTGGGGGACAAGGATCCCTGAAGCTTTCTTT
cdr3_aa: CASNGWGTRIPEAFF

j_call: TRBJ1-2
v_call: TRBV30
d_call: .
clone_size: once
cdr3_nt: TGTGCCTGGAGTGGAGAGGATAACTATGGCTACACCTTC
cdr3_aa: CAWSGEDNYGYTF

j_call: TRBJ1-5
v_call: TRBV15
d_call: .
clone_size: .
cdr3_nt: TGTGCCACCAGCAGAGTGGGGCAGGGAGGGCAGCCCCAGCATTTT
cdr3_aa: CATSRVGQGGQPQHF

j_call: TRBJ2-3
v_call: TRBV29-1
d_call: TRBD2
clone_size: .
cdr3_nt: TGCAGAGCCGGGGGGTCTACAGATACGCAGTATTTT
cdr3_aa: CRAGGSTDTQYF

j_call: TRBJ2-2
v_call: TRBV29-1
d_call: .
clone_size: few
cdr3_nt: TGCAGCGTTCGGGGAACGGACACCGGGGAGCTGTTTTTT
cdr3_aa: CSVRGTDTGELFF

j_call: TRBJ2-3
v_call: TRBV5-6
d_call: .
clone_size: .
cdr3_nt: TGTGCCAGCAGCTTTCAGGGGTTAGGCACAGATACGCAGTATTTT
cdr3_aa: CASSFQGLGTDTQYF

j_call: TRBJ1-1
v_call: TRBV23-1
d_call: .
clone_size: .
cdr3_nt: TGCGCCAGCAGTCAAATCCCCCGGGTTCGGTGGGGGAGGAACACTGAAGCTTTCTTT
cdr3_aa: CASSQIPRVRWGRNTEAFF

j_call: TRBJ1-4
v_call: TRBV5-1
d_call: TRBD1
clone_size: .
cdr3_nt: TGCGCCAGCAGCTTGGGGACAGGGATGGGAACGGGATATGAAAAACTGTTTTTT
cdr3_aa: CASSLGTGMGTGYEKLFF

j_call: TRBJ1-4
v_call: TRBV10-3
d_call: .
clone_size: .
cdr3_nt: TGTGCCACCTGGGACGGACTTGAAAAACTGTTTTTT
cdr3_aa: CATWDGLEKLFF

j_call: TRBJ2-5
v_call: TRBV21-1
d_call: .
clone_size: .
cdr3_nt: TGTGCCAGCAGCACCCGGGACAGGGGGGAGACCCAGTACTTC
cdr3_aa: CASSTRDRGETQYF

j_call: TRBJ2-7
v_call: TRBV7-2
d_call: TRBD1
clone_size: .
cdr3_nt: TGTGCCAGCAGCTCGACAGGGGGGTACGAGCAGTACTTC
cdr3_aa: CASSSTGGYEQYF

j_call: TRBJ1-2
v_call: TRBV5-1
d_call: .
clone_size: .
cdr3_nt: TGCGCCAGCAGCTTGGAGCACAAATATGGCTACACCTTC
cdr3_aa: CASSLEHKYGYTF

j_call: TRBJ1-2
v_call: TRBV19
d_call: .
clone_size: .
cdr3_nt: TGTGCCAGTACGGCTGAGGCCAGAATCTATGGCTACACCTTC
cdr3_aa: CASTAEARIYGYTF

j_call: TRBJ2-3
v_call: TRBV7-2
d_call: TRBD1
clone_size: few
cdr3_nt: TGTGCCAGCAGCTTAGATCCAGGGGGCGCAACAGATACGCAGTATTTT
cdr3_aa: CASSLDPGGATDTQYF

j_call: TRBJ2-1
v_call: TRBV6-1
d_call: TRBD2
clone_size: .
cdr3_nt: TGTGCCAGCTCCCATCGGGGGGGAAATGAGCAGTTCTTC
cdr3_aa: CASSHRGGNEQFF

j_call: TRBJ1-1
v_call: TRBV29-1
d_call: TRBD1
clone_size: few
cdr3_nt: TGCAGCGTTTGGGTGGGACAGAAGAACACTGAAGCTTTCTTT
cdr3_aa: CSVWVGQKNTEAFF

j_call: TRBJ2-7
v_call: TRBV6-1
d_call: .
clone_size: .
cdr3_nt: TGTGCCAGCACCCGGACAGAGAACGGTTACGAGCAGTACTTC
cdr3_aa: CASTRTENGYEQYF

j_call: TRBJ1-2
v_call: TRBV7-8
d_call: .
clone_size: .
cdr3_nt: TGTGCCAGCAGCTTAGACCTCTATGGCTACACCTTC
cdr3_aa: CASSLDLYGYTF

j_call: TRBJ1-1
v_call: TRBV29-1
d_call: TRBD1
clone_size: few
cdr3_nt: TGCAGCGCCGTAAAATCCCAAAGGACAGGGAAGGTTGAAGCTTTCTTT
cdr3_aa: CSAVKSQRTGKVEAFF

j_call: TRBJ1-4
v_call: TRBV11-3
d_call: .
clone_size: .
cdr3_nt: TGTGCCAGCAGCATAGGACGGTCTAATGAAAAACTGTTTTTT
cdr3_aa: CASSIGRSNEKLFF

j_call: TRBJ1-3
v_call: TRBV30
d_call: .
clone_size: .
cdr3_nt: TGTGCCTGGAGTGCCCTCGGGAGCTCTGGAAACACCATATATTTT
cdr3_aa: CAWSALGSSGNTIYF

j_call: TRBJ1-1
v_call: TRBV5-6
d_call: .
clone_size: .
cdr3_nt: TGTGCCAGCAGCCCGGATACGAGACACACTGAAGCTTTCTTT
cdr3_aa: CASSPDTRHTEAFF

j_call: TRBJ1-1
v_call: TRBV29-1
d_call: .
clone_size: .
cdr3_nt: TGCAGCGCCGGATTACAGGTTAACACTGAAGCTTTCTTT
cdr3_aa: CSAGLQVNTEAFF